These 10 T cell receptor beta chains share one sample of origin, sequenced in a study of blood T cell repertoires in COVID-19. Repertoires were generated with immunoSEQ multiplex PCR, while TCRdb's copy carries only in-frame clones and drops some. The profile shows approximately 200,000 clones, roughly four fifths of them singletons. The sample was peripheral blood. These receptors were collected from a woman aged 45-60 years with acute or convalescent COVID-19.

This chain joins TRBV25-1 and TRBJ1-6; D is unclear. This CDR3 has 14 residues. Germline V gene lookup returns CDR1 MGHDK and CDR2 SYGVNS. V was clipped by 0 bases and J by 8 bases, with 8 bases between them. The DNA of the CDR3 is TGTGCCAGCAGTGAATACCTGGCGGATTCACCCCTCCACTTT. Translation: CASSEYLADSPLHF.

The chain combines TRBV7-6 with TRBJ2-1, with 9 bases that match TRBD2. Germline CDR1 SGHVS, CDR2 FNYEAQ. The CDR3 covers 16 residues. The J segment lost 4 bases and the V segment lost 5 bases, leaving 9 bases of the junction unmatched. Here the CDR3 DNA reads TGTGCCAGCAGCCCCGTTTTGAGCGGGGGGTACAATGAGCAGTTCTTC. It specifies CASSPVLSGGYNEQFF.

This sequence joins TRBV19 and TRBJ1-6; TRBD1 is a possible D gene (5 bases). Germline CDR1 LNHDA, CDR2 SQIVND (reference sequence). The CDR3 spans 14 residues. With 5 bases removed from V and 10 bases from J, the gap between germline ends came to 15 bases. The CDR3 DNA reads as TGTGCCAGTAGTGACATACAGGAGAGATCACCCCTCCACTTT. It is translated as CASSDIQERSPLHF.

The V gene is TRBV6-1, the J gene TRBJ2-6; no reliable D call. The ends were cut back, 3 bases at V and 0 bases at J, with 6 bases in the middle. The CDR3 is made up of 15 amino acids. CDR1 and CDR2 from the germline V gene are MNHNS and SASEGT. The CDR3 coding sequence is TGTGCCAGCAGTGATGGGCACTCTGGGGCCAACGTCCTGACTTTC. Its translation is CASSDGHSGANVLTF.

V is TRBV5-1 and J is TRBJ2-1, with D possibly being TRBD1 (6 bases). Trimming stripped 6 bases from V and 8 bases from J, with 24 bases between. This CDR3 is 16 amino acids long. CDR1 and CDR2 (germline): SGHRS, YFSETQ. The CDR3 DNA sequence: TGCGCCAGCAAGGTTTCGAACAGGGTCCGGGGTGATGAGCAGTTCTTC. Translating gives CASKVSNRVRGDEQFF. Full variable domain (outside the CDR3, taken from reference TRBV5-1 and TRBJ2-1): KAGVTQTPRYLIKTRGQQVTLSCSPISGHRSVSWYQQTPGQGLQFLFEYFSETQRNKGNFPGRFSGRQFSNSRSEMNVSTLELGDSALYLCASKVSNRVRGDEQFFGPGTRLTVL.

The chain's CDR3 is CASSFGTGVDEQYF. DNA of the CDR3: TGTGCCAGCAGCTTTGGGACAGGGGTGGACGAGCAGTACTTC. The rearrangement joins TRBV7-9 to TRBJ2-7; 10 bases are a match to TRBD1. The CDR3 totals 14 residues. CDR1 is SEHNR and CDR2 is FQNEAQ in the germline V gene (reference sequence). V trimming: 3 bases; J trimming: 5 bases; junction bases outside the gene matches: 4.

The chain uses TRBV10-2 and TRBJ1-1; no clear D gene. The CDR3 runs 11 residues. V lost 6 bases and J lost 3, with 5 bases in between. CDR1 WSHSY and CDR2 SAAADI come from the germline V gene. The CDR3, as DNA: TGCGCCAGCAGGAGCTACACTGAAGCTTTCTTT. The encoded protein is CASRSYTEAFF.

In its sample, this clone was seen once. The rearrangement joins TRBV24-1 to TRBJ2-3; D possibly corresponds to TRBD2 (5 bases). Trimming cost V 3 bases and J 1 base, with 10 bases left between them. Germline V lookup: CDR1 KGHDR, CDR2 SFDVKD. The CDR3 is 15 residues long. Written as DNA, the CDR3 is TGTGCCACCAGTGATGAGCGGAGCCGCACAGATACGCAGTATTTT. Residues: CATSDERSRTDTQYF.

As DNA, the CDR3 is TGTGCCAGCAGGACAGGAAATATTTTAGCCAAAAACATTCAGTACTTC. Translating gives CASRTGNILAKNIQYF. This chain uses TRBV27 with TRBJ2-4; weak D call: TRBD1 (6 bases). With 6 bases removed from V and 0 bases from J, the gap between germline ends came to 15 bases. Looked up from germline, CDR1 is MNHEY and CDR2 is SMNVEV (reference sequence). The CDR3 spans 16 residues.

The chain joins TRBV18 to TRBJ2-2, with 7 bases identical to TRBD2. The CDR3 covers 17 residues. With V trimmed by 3 bases and J by 2 bases, 9 bases remained unmatched. The germline CDR1 and CDR2 sequences are KGHSH and LQKENI. The CDR3 DNA reads TGTGCCAGCTCACCGCCCCGGGGGACTATCAACACCGGGGAGCTGTTTTTT. Protein sequence: CASSPPRGTINTGELFF.